Below are 7 T cell receptor beta chains sequenced from a single sample in a study of blood T cell repertoires in COVID-19. TCRdb keeps only in-frame clones here, not all; method: immunoSEQ multiplex PCR. The profile shows fewer than 250,000 clones, roughly 80% of them singletons. Sequenced sample: peripheral blood. The receptors here all came from a woman between 45 and 60 years old with acute or convalescent COVID-19.

The CDR3 sequence: CSVEGGGEYEQYF. Here the CDR3 DNA reads TGCAGCGTTGAGGGCGGGGGGGAATACGAGCAGTACTTC. The V and J genes are TRBV29-1 and TRBJ2-7, with 9 bases lining up with TRBD2. This CDR3 has 13 amino acids. V lost 3 bases, J lost 4 bases, and 4 bases stayed unmatched. The germline gives CDR1 SQVTM, CDR2 ANQGSEA.

The V call is TRBV5-1, the J call TRBJ1-1; D might be TRBD1 (6 bases). CDR1 and CDR2 (germline): SGHRS, YFSETQ. This CDR3 region has 17 residues. Trimming took off 2 bases at V and 3 bases at J, with 20 bases between the two ends. In DNA form, the CDR3 reads TGCGCCAGCAGCTTCGGGCAGGGGACGGTTCGGGACACTGAAGCTTTCTTT. It is translated as CASSFGQGTVRDTEAFF.

The J gene is TRBJ1-2, the V gene TRBV21-1; the DNA was not compared with TRBD1, the D call given in the table. TRBV21-1 is designated a pseudogene. CDR3 size: 17 residues. CDR3 sequence (DNA): TGTGCCAGCAGCAAAGGGCCCGGGACAGGGCAAGGATATGGCTACACCTTC. The encoded protein is CASSKGPGTGQGYGYTF.

The chain joins TRBV6-2 or TRBV6-3 to TRBJ1-5, with TRBD1 matching 9 bases. V was clipped by 3 bases and J by 1 base; unmatched bases: 1. This CDR3 spans 15 amino acids. The germline CDR1 and CDR2 sequences are MNHEY and SVGEGT. DNA for the CDR3: TGTGCCAGCAGTTATGGGACAGGGAGCAATCAGCCCCAGCATTTT. It specifies CASSYGTGSNQPQHF.

The chain uses TRBV19 and TRBJ1-5; TRBD1 agrees at 8 bases. The V gene end was trimmed by 5 bases and the J gene end by 4 bases; junction bases not matched to a gene: 7. Germline CDR1 is LNHDA and CDR2 is SQIVND (reference sequence). The CDR3 is made up of 15 amino acids. The CDR3 sequence: CASSRTGSGNQPQHF. CDR3 bases: TGTGCCAGTAGTCGGACAGGGTCAGGGAATCAGCCCCAGCATTTT.

This clone was counted a few times. The V gene is TRBV5-1, the J gene TRBJ1-1; 7 positions agree with TRBD1. The CDR3 is 16 residues long. With V trimmed by 4 bases and J by 3 bases, 12 bases remained unmatched. The germline CDR1 and CDR2 sequences are SGHRS and YFSETQ. The CDR3 DNA reads as TGCGCCAGCAGCCCAGGGGGTCCCGGAGGGTACACTGAAGCTTTCTTT. Its protein is CASSPGGPGGYTEAFF.

V is TRBV15 and J is TRBJ1-1; D may be TRBD1 (5 bases). The V end was cut by 1 base, the J end by 4 bases, with 19 bases between. Germline V gene sequence: CDR1 LNHNV, CDR2 YYDKDF (reference sequence). The CDR3 length is 17 residues. As DNA, the CDR3 is TGTGCCACCAGCAGAGGGCTTTTGGGGGGGACGGGCACTGAAGCTTTCTTT. It specifies CATSRGLLGGTGTEAFF.